This T cell receptor (beta chain) was sequenced in a study of blood T cell repertoires in COVID-19. About the study: The cDNA or gDNA used as material had been derived from T cells, B-cell-depleted T cells, or PBMCs.

Original methodology: Amplification of reference gene primers provided the estimated nucleated cell counts. Libraries were prepared by immunoSEQ multiplex PCR; TCRdb keeps only in-frame clonotypes and omits some of them. That table is the source of V, J and clone size, and D and trimming were worked out from the DNA. The repertoire includes around 340,000 clones, about 86% of them detected once, and 3.5% to 4.5% sits in the top ten. Germline V CDR1 and CDR2: LNHDA, SQIVND (reference sequence). The CDR3 length is 15 residues. The germline V and J ends were trimmed by 2 bases and 3 bases, with 12 bases remaining between them. Participants were aged about 18 to 100 years from approximately 23 US areas. Participants reported their clinical history, and cohort assignment relied on those reports.

The sample taken for sequencing was PBMCs or T cells enriched from blood (not recorded which). The chain recombines TRBV19 with TRBJ2-3; TRBD1 might be the D (6 bases). The clonotype was recovered from a woman aged 40 to 55 with acute COVID-19. The CDR3 bases are TGTGCCAGTAGTATACCGGGACAAATGACAGATACGCAGTATTTT. The encoded protein is CASSIPGQMTDTQYF.